Listed below are T cell receptor beta chains from one sample, sequenced in a study of T cell responses to AZD1222 COVID-19 vaccine. Method: immunoSEQ multiplex PCR; TCRdb's copy keeps in-frame clones and lacks some. The sample carries 180,000 or so clones, around 94% recorded once. Here the sequenced sample was peripheral blood, taken on day 0 of AZD1222 vaccination. The receptors were sampled from an adult in good health. Both conserved end residues are part of each CDR3. D genes are given only for firm matches. Clone size is not always given. Where it is, it says once, few, many or a class for expanded clones.

-	TRBJ2-1	-	12	TRBV12-3/TRBV12-4	TGTGCCAGCAGTCTCAGGGAAGATGAGCAGTTCTTC	CASSLREDEQFF
-	TRBJ2-2	TRBD1	15	TRBV7-8	TGTGCCAGCAGCTCGACAGGGTTGGGGATCGGGGAGCTGTTTTTT	CASSSTGLGIGELFF
-	TRBJ1-1	-	13	TRBV2	TGTGCTGGGGAACAGGACCGAAACACTGAAGCTTTCTTT	CAGEQDRNTEAFF
-	TRBJ1-2	-	13	TRBV14	TGTGCCAGCAGCCATCAGGGGTTCGGGGGCTACACCTTC	CASSHQGFGGYTF
-	TRBJ1-1	-	14	TRBV28	TGTGCCAGCAGTCCCCGGGGATTGAACACTGAAGCTTTCTTT	CASSPRGLNTEAFF
-	TRBJ2-1	-	13	TRBV18	TGTGCCAGCTCACCACCGGCCTACAATGAGCAGTTCTTC	CASSPPAYNEQFF
-	TRBJ2-6	-	12	TRBV19	TGTGCCAGTAATACTGGGGCCAACGTCCTGACTTTC	CASNTGANVLTF
-	TRBJ1-2	TRBD1	12	TRBV10-3	TGTGCCACTTGGACAGGGGCAGACGGCTACACCTTC	CATWTGADGYTF
-	TRBJ1-5	-	13	TRBV6-1	TGTGCCAGCAGTGAAGGGGGGGGCCAGCCCCAGCATTTT	CASSEGGGQPQHF
-	TRBJ2-2	-	15	TRBV3-1/TRBV3-2	TGTGCCAGCAGCGAGCCCTGGGAGAGCACCGGGGAGCTGTTTTTT	CASSEPWESTGELFF
-	TRBJ1-2	-	13	TRBV6-1	TGTGCCAGCAGTGATACTCCCCTCTCCGGCTACACCTTC	CASSDTPLSGYTF
-	TRBJ2-3	TRBD2	15	TRBV5-1	TGCGCCAGCAGCTCCCGCACTAGCGGGACAGATACGCAGTATTTT	CASSSRTSGTDTQYF
-	TRBJ1-5	TRBD1	13	TRBV30	TGTGCCTGGAGTCACAGGGGAGGACAGCCCCAGCATTTT	CAWSHRGGQPQHF
few	TRBJ2-7	-	13	TRBV7-9	TGTGCCAGCAGCTTAGTGGCGGCGTACGAGCAGTACTTC	CASSLVAAYEQYF
-	TRBJ2-7	-	14	TRBV28	TGTGCCAGCAGTAAGCATGGCCTGGGGGGCGAGCAGTACTTC	CASSKHGLGGEQYF
-	TRBJ2-2	-	15	TRBV7-9	TGTGCCAGCAGCTTAGCGGGAGAGGTCACCGGGGAGCTGTTTTTT	CASSLAGEVTGELFF
once	TRBJ2-2	TRBD1	14	TRBV19	TGTGCCAGTACCAAGGGGGCGCAAACCGGGGAGCTGTTTTTT	CASTKGAQTGELFF
-	TRBJ2-7	-	15	TRBV11-2	TGTGCCAGCAGCTTAGGGCAGGGCCAACCCTACGAGCAGTACTTC	CASSLGQGQPYEQYF
-	TRBJ2-2	-	14	TRBV3-1/TRBV3-2	TGTGCCAGCAGCCAAGAGGTTAGGGCCGGGGAGCTGTTTTTT	CASSQEVRAGELFF
-	TRBJ2-7	TRBD1	15	TRBV7-2	TGTGCCAGCAGCCCCCGGACAGGCACTTCCAACGAGCAGTACTTC	CASSPRTGTSNEQYF
-	TRBJ2-5	-	11	TRBV5-1	TGCGCCAGCAGCGTCCAAGAGACCCAGTACTTC	CASSVQETQYF
-	TRBJ1-6	-	12	TRBV2	TGTGCCAGCAGTGAACTCCCCGGGCCCCTCCACTTT	CASSELPGPLHF
-	TRBJ1-1	-	14	TRBV2	TGTGCCAGCACCTTCTCCGAGGGTCGCACTGAAGCTTTCTTT	CASTFSEGRTEAFF
-	TRBJ1-6	TRBD1	15	TRBV9	TGTGCCAGCAGCTCGGGGACAGGGGGTAATTCACCCCTCCACTTT	CASSSGTGGNSPLHF
once	TRBJ2-5	-	12	TRBV29-1	TGCAGCGTTGTTAAAGGGGTTGAGACCCAGTACTTC	CSVVKGVETQYF
-	TRBJ2-7	TRBD2	15	TRBV4-2	TGTGCCAGCAGCTCCTTCCGGGAGGCAACGGACGAGCAGTACTTC	CASSSFREATDEQYF
-	TRBJ2-5	TRBD2	13	TRBV30	TGTGCCTGGAGTGGCGGGGGGGGAGAGACCCAGTACTTC	CAWSGGGGETQYF
-	TRBJ2-1	-	15	TRBV5-1	TGCGCCAGCAGCTTGGGAGGCAGAGCTTACAATGAGCAGTTCTTC	CASSLGGRAYNEQFF